The rows below give T cell receptor beta chains drawn from one sample of a study of blood T cell repertoires in COVID-19. This table comes from immunoSEQ multiplex PCR, and its TCRdb copy is limited to in-frame clones, with some not included. Of 350,000 or so clones listed, roughly 87% are singletons. Sequenced sample: peripheral blood. The receptors here all came from a woman aged 60-70 years with COVID-19, enrolled during active disease. Each CDR3 is given with its conserved first and last residue. A D gene is named only where the DNA matches it firmly. Not all rows give a size; the values are once, few, many and, for expanded clones, a class.

NA,TRBV29-1,TRBD1,TRBJ2-7,TGCAGCGTGGGGCCCGGGACAGGGATCTTGGGCTACGAGCAGTACTTC,CSVGPGTGILGYEQYF
NA,TRBV30,NA,TRBJ2-7,TGTGCCTGGAGTGTAGATCGTAGACTCGAGCAGTACTTC,CAWSVDRRLEQYF
NA,TRBV5-1,NA,TRBJ2-7,TGCGCCAGCAGCTTCCCCGGGTCGACCGAGCAGTACTTC,CASSFPGSTEQYF
NA,TRBV2,TRBD1,TRBJ1-5,TGTGCCAGCAGTGAGCAGGGGGTACGACAGCCCCAGCATTTT,CASSEQGVRQPQHF
NA,TRBV30,TRBD1,TRBJ1-5,TGTGCCTGGAGTATAAACACAGGGGGTCAGCCCCAGCATTTT,CAWSINTGGQPQHF
NA,TRBV6-5,NA,TRBJ1-2,TGTGCCAGCAGAAGCCAAAGGACAGCAGGCTATGGCTACACCTTC,CASRSQRTAGYGYTF
NA,TRBV28,NA,TRBJ1-5,TGTGCCAGCAGCCCAGGGATAGGCCAGCCCCAGCATTTT,CASSPGIGQPQHF
NA,TRBV3-1/TRBV3-2,TRBD2,TRBJ2-1,TGTGCCAGCAGCCAAGGCAGCGGGGGCCATATAGGGAATGAGCAGTTCTTC,CASSQGSGGHIGNEQFF
NA,TRBV2,NA,TRBJ2-7,TGTGCCAGCAGTACCGGGACCTACGAGCAGTACTTC,CASSTGTYEQYF
NA,TRBV12-3/TRBV12-4,NA,TRBJ1-5,TGTGCCAGCGCGGGTGGTACCAATCAGCCCCAGCATTTT,CASAGGTNQPQHF
once,TRBV5-8,NA,TRBJ2-1,TGTGCCAGCAGCTTACCGACTTATTACAATGAGCAGTTCTTC,CASSLPTYYNEQFF
NA,TRBV30,TRBD1,TRBJ2-7,TGTGCCTGGAGTGTATCCCGACAGGGGGCACGCGAGCAGTACTTC,CAWSVSRQGAREQYF
NA,TRBV6-2/TRBV6-3,NA,TRBJ2-4,TGTGCCAGCAGTAGTCATAGCCAAAACATTCAGTACTTC,CASSSHSQNIQYF
NA,TRBV5-3,NA,TRBJ2-2,TGTGCCAGAAGCTTCCCAGCGGCGAACACCGGGGAGCTGTTTTTT,CARSFPAANTGELFF